The entry that follows covers one T cell receptor beta chain sequence. Looked up from germline, CDR1 is DFQATT and CDR2 is SNEGSKA (reference sequence). The CDR3 has 14 residues. The data were taken from a study of CD8 T cells in Susac syndrome. Reverse transcription used about 0.45 to 1 ug RNA and random hexamers. TCRdb re-analysed the immunoSEQ multiplex PCR reads in MiXCR, keeping a single row per CDR3 protein. The data show a few hundred thousand distinct CDR3 sequences, 92% seen once. The chain has TRBV20-1 and TRBJ2-5; 7 bases line up with TRBD2. The specimen sequenced was CD4+ T cells from PBMCs. This receptor was identified in a human donor with multiple sclerosis. CDR3 region: CSALGSSGRVSQYF. CDR3 in DNA: TGCAGCGCTTTGGGGAGTAGCGGGCGGGTTTCCCAGTACTTC.